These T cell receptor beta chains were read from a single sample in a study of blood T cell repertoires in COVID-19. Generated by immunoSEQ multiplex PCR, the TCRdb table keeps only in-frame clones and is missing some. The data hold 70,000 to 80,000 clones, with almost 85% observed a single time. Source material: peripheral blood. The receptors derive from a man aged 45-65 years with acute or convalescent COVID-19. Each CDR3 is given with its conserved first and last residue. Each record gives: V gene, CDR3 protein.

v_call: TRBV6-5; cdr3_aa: CATRKRGRDGYTF
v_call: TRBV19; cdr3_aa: CASRPPGQGGDEQFF
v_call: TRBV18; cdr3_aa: CASSSIGMGFHGSHVLF
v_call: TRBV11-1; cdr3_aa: CASSFTAGVTGELFF
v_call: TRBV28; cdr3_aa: CASSSQGVATNEKLFF
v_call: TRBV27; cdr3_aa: CASSLGGVSTDTQYF
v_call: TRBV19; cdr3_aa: CASSIRVQPQHF
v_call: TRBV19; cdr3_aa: CASSDGGSYNEQFF
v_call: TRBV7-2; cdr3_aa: CASSPGVFTQYF
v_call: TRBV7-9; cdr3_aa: CASSLNTGELFF
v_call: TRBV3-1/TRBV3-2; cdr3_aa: CASSHRNRPSGNTIYF
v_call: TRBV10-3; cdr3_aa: CAIRGNTEAFF
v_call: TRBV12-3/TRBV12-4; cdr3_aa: CASEREAGGYTF
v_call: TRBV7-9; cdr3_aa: CASSLGQGTDTQYF
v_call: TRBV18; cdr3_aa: CASSTTGLGEKLFF
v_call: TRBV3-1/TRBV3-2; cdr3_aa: CASSQPRDRGNEKLFF
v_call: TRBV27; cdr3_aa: CASSPPTQGINTEAFF
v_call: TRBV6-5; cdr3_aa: CASSSDRGYTF
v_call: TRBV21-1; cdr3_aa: CASSKVGGSGSLTRGDEQFF
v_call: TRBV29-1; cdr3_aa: CSALGQTANEQFF
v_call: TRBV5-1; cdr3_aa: CASSFEQGTEAFF
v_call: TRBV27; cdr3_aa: CASSWGLSGVTDTQYF
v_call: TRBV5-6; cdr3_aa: CASSLGGGFFGYTF
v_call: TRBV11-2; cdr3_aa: CASSLDLISETQYF
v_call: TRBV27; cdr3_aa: CASSRTGVTYEQYF
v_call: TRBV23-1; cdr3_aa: CASSQSIRRPGANVLTF
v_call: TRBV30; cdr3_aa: CAWSGLGSYEKLFF
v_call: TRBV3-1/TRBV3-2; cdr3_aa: CASSQGQPGNTIYF
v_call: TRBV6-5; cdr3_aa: CASSFSGARNTIYF
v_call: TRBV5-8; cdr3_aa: CASSSGTGWKDTEAFF
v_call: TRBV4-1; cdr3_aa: CASSQVLSSTDTQYF
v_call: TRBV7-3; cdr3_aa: CASSRTGTQETQYF
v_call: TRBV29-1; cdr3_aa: CSVSRTSGSNEQFF
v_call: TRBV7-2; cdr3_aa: CASSPRGGGNTEAFF
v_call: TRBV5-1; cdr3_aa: CASSSLTGASYEQYF
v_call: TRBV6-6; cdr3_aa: CASIGRDRLNQPQHF
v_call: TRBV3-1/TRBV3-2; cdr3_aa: CASSRNRDSPLHF
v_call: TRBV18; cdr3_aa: CASSPTRIGTGAYEQYF
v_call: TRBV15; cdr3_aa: CATSRDGGTRGEKLFF
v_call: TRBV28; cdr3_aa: CASTLVGIQQPQHF
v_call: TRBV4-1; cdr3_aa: CASSQEAGQPQHF
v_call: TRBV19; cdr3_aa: CASSRTGVNTEAFF
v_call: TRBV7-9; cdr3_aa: CASSLAGRVPQYHYEQYF
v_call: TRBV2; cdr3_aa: CASSELLAGWASGTDTQYF
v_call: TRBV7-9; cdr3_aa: CASSTGQGDEKLFF
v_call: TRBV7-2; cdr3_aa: CASSLGSGGARDTQYF
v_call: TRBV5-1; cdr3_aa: CASNIAGSLNRAGRGTEAFF
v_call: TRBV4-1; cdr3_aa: CASVGTEKIYGYTF
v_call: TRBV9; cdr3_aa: CASSVGVGSSYNEQFF
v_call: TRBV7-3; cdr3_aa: CASSLGLAGGEDTQYF
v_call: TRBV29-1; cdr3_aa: CSVEERGINTEAFF
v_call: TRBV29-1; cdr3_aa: CSVVVRGLVDTEAFF
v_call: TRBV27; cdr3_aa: CASSPGTVNYGYTF